This T cell receptor (beta chain) was captured in a study of shared clonotypes between healthy human individuals (dated by TCRdb to about 2020). Study-wide context: A couple of women and three men aged 18 to 49 years were included in the cohort. For each donor, CD4 naive and CD4 memory were each given three plates, CD8 naive was given two plates, and CD8 memory was given one plate. To estimate repertoire size and how much clonotypes are shared between individuals, the study performed deep sequencing of blood TCR repertoires from a few healthy adults. Libraries were prepared and TCR repertoires were sequenced by different laboratories using diverse techniques, in order to increase sequencing depth and limit assay-specific biases. Between about 0.9 and 8.9 billion PBMCs per donor were obtained by leukapheresis. Beyond this particular receptor, the publication reports: Only blood was sampled, and tissue TCR repertoires likely differ from those in blood. Rarefaction of sorted-subset datasets indicated incomplete sequencing despite the large sequencing depth. Across a few donors, 5% to 6% of naive CD4, 3% to 4% of naive CD8, approximately 2.5% of memory CD4, and about 0.44% of memory CD8 clonotypes were shared. Naive subsets generally had larger estimated clonotype richness than memory subsets did. Because the study included a small number of donors, the genetic and exposure-history diversity represented was limited. Compared with non-shared clonotypes, clonotypes shared by all four sorted-subset donors had higher generation probabilities. Pairwise subsampling led to the expectation that sequencing depth would affect the degree of clonotype sharing among donors.

Using the deep immunoSEQ assay, TCR CDR3 regions were amplified from genomic DNA by multiplex PCR. Extracted genomic DNA from each cell subset was spread evenly across all wells of several immunoSEQ 96-well plates, with each plate serving as a replicate. For sorted subsets, 150 to 200 ng genomic DNA, equal to 30,000 to 35,000 T cell genomes, was loaded into each replicate PCR. Purified libraries were measured with a Qubit 3.0 fluorometer, size-checked on a Bioanalyzer 2100, and measured again with the KAPA Library Quantification kit. Each immunoSEQ 96-well plate was sequenced on its own single-read 150-cycle Illumina NextSeq 550 flow cell. For the original study's pipeline: Because the immunoSEQ output included only junctional sequences and no quality scores, the filtering could not be the same as the filtering used for full-length reads. Sequences were annotated with PyIR, a Python wrapper for IgBLAST v1.9, and V/J genes and CDR3 were assigned using IMGT germline references. Reads were removed for weak V/J assignments (E-value above 1e-6), missing CDR3, stop codons, out-of-frame junctions, or ambiguous translated residues. V3J clonotypes were defined as sequences sharing the same inferred V gene, J gene, and CDR3 amino acid sequence. The percentage overlap between two repertoires was calculated by dividing the number of shared unique clonotypes by the size of the smaller repertoire. RTK rarefaction, the Chao1 estimator, and Recon v2.1 estimates of unobserved clonotypes were used to assess repertoire richness. For all TCRbeta clonotypes obtained by the gDNA method from several donors, generation probabilities were computed with OLGA. Held by TCRdb, this immuneACCESS table contains in-frame sequences only and omits some clones. Under half of the omission traces to an unresolved V gene where checked; the cause of the rest is unknown. V, J and clone size are those of that table, while D and trimming were read from the DNA. This sample comprises about a million clones, more than 65% of them detected only once. Of the sample, about 1.5% is held by the ten largest clones.

Based on the germline V gene (reference sequence), the CDR1 and CDR2 sequences are LNHNV and YYDKDF. The cysteine opens and the phenylalanine closes a CDR3 of 14 amino acids. Kept here is only the CDR3 DNA, which spans 42 bases and is read in frame from base 1. The junction shows trimming of 0 bases on V and 10 bases on J, and the gene matches do not reach 6 bases of it. Healthy HIV-negative adults with no recently reported acute infections or vaccinations were included as donors. Every donor was a Caucasian adult residing in Nashville, Tennessee, USA. CD4+ T cells were enriched through magnetic negative selection, after which naive cells were positively selected on CD45RA and the remaining negative fraction served as the memory subset. After blood collection by leukapheresis, PBMCs were isolated using Ficoll-Histopaque density gradient centrifugation and then cryopreserved in the vapor phase of liquid nitrogen. Analytical flow cytometry was used to check the purity and quantity of every magnetically sorted T cell population. From each sorted fraction, genomic DNA was isolated and quantified by UV absorbance on a Nanodrop 2000c.

On this clone: The antigen it recognizes is unknown. There are no base qualities to consult, and no much larger clone falls within one base.

The specimen sequenced was memory CD4+ T cells sorted from blood. The sample's cell subset or site label, decoded: CD45RA-negative fraction. This chain is built from TRBV15 and TRBJ1-1, with 9 bases aligning to TRBD1. This clonotype was sampled from a man younger than 35 in good health. The DNA is as follows: TGTGCCACCAGCAGAGACAGGACAGGGGTTGTAGCTTTCTTT. Its translation reads: CATSRDRTGVVAFF.